The rows below give T cell receptor beta chains drawn from one sample of a study of blood T cell repertoires in COVID-19. The method was immunoSEQ multiplex PCR; TCRdb's version includes in-frame clones alone and lacks a portion of them. In the table there are approximately 230,000 clones, around four fifths of which are singletons. Input material: PBMCs or T cells enriched from blood (not recorded which). These receptors originate from a man aged 35 to 55 who had recovered from COVID-19. Both conserved end residues are part of each CDR3. D genes are given only for firm matches. Only part of the rows carry a size: once, few, many, or a class if the clone is expanded.

d_gene,abundance,j_gene,len,v_gene,CDR3aa,CDR3nt
-,-,TRBJ2-5,16,TRBV18,CASSPESLLVVETQYF,TGTGCCAGCTCACCTGAAAGCCTTCTGGTCGTAGAGACCCAGTACTTC
-,-,TRBJ2-7,17,TRBV23-1,CASSHYPWAICSYEQYF,TGCGCCAGCAGTCACTATCCCTGGGCCATCTGCTCCTACGAGCAGTACTTC
TRBD1,-,TRBJ1-2,14,TRBV18,CASSPTGDGYGYTF,TGTGCCAGCTCACCCACAGGGGATGGATATGGCTACACCTTC
-,-,TRBJ2-7,12,TRBV14,CASTRQLHEQYF,TGTGCCAGCACCCGACAGCTCCACGAGCAGTACTTC
TRBD1,-,TRBJ1-1,14,TRBV5-5,CASSQQGGKTEAFF,TGTGCCAGCAGCCAACAGGGGGGGAAAACTGAAGCTTTCTTT
TRBD1,-,TRBJ1-1,15,TRBV4-1,CASSRRQGQYTEAFF,TGCGCCAGCAGCCGTAGACAGGGCCAATACACTGAAGCTTTCTTT
-,few,TRBJ1-4,14,TRBV9,CASSVASGSEKLFF,TGTGCCAGCAGCGTAGCTTCGGGTTCTGAAAAACTGTTTTTT
TRBD1,once,TRBJ2-5,13,TRBV29-1,CSVGQGPSETQYF,TGCAGCGTTGGACAGGGGCCGTCGGAGACCCAGTACTTC
-,-,TRBJ2-7,15,TRBV6-2/TRBV6-3,CASSYRRKRSDEQYF,TGTGCCAGCAGTTACCGCCGAAAGAGGAGCGACGAGCAGTACTTC
-,-,TRBJ2-1,12,TRBV12-3/TRBV12-4,CASRGGPNEQFF,TGTGCCAGCAGAGGGGGTCCCAATGAGCAGTTCTTC